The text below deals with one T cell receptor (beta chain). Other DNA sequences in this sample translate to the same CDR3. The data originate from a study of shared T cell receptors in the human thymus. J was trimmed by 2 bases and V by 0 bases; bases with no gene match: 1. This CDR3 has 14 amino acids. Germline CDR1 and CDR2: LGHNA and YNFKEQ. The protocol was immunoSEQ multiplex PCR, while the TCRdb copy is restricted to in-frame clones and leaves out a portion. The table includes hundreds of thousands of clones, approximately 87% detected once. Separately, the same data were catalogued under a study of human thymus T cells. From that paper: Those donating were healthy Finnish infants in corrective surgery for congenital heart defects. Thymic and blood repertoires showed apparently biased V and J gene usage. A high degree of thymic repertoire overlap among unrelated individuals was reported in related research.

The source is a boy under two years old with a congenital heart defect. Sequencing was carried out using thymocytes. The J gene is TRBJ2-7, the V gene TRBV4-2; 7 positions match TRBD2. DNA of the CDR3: TGTGCCAGCAGCCAAGACGGGACTACCTACGAGCAGTACTTC. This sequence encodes CASSQDGTTYEQYF.